This T cell receptor (beta chain) was identified during a study of blood T cell repertoires in COVID-19. This CDR3 region has 14 residues. V lost 7 bases to trimming and J lost 6 bases; unmatched junction nucleotides: 8. The germline V gene has CDR1 SNHLY and CDR2 FYNNEI. Original handling: How many nucleated cells were present was estimated from reference gene primer amplification. Sequencing used immunoSEQ multiplex PCR; TCRdb keeps in-frame clones, though not all of them. For V, J and clone size, that table is used; D and trimming come from the DNA. The sample lists roughly 290,000 clones; approximately 85% were seen once. The table lists this clone with a count of one.

The sample comprised PBMCs or T cells enriched from blood (not recorded which). The chain recombines TRBV2 with TRBJ2-7, with 11 bases that match TRBD2. This receptor was obtained from a man aged 25-40 years who had recovered from COVID-19. CDR3 loop: CASIAGGLRSEQYF. The CDR3 DNA sequence: TGTGCCAGCATAGCGGGGGGGCTAAGGAGCGAGCAGTACTTC.